This T cell receptor beta chain was recorded in a study of T cells after yellow fever vaccination. V shed 0 bases and J shed 0 bases, with 19 bases lying between them. The CDR3 length is 19 residues. Germline CDR1 LGHNA, CDR2 YSLEER. Study-wide results and caveats: In FACS-sorted repertoires, abundant clonotypes from the bulk population could appear as contaminants. The secondary response was weaker, and its peak arrived faster, on day 5 versus 15.

UMIs and a universal primer site were added when TCR cDNA was made by 5'RACE template switching. TCRdb reanalysed the 5' RACE reads using MiXCR and keeps one entry per CDR3 protein. Among some 150,000 distinct CDR3 sequences, roughly 9.6% were seen once, and the ten largest hold about 40%. A note on this clonotype: Its antigen is not identified.

The source is a man aged 18 to 35 who received the YFV17D yellow fever vaccine. The J gene is TRBJ2-3, the V gene TRBV4-3, with D possibly being TRBD1 (5 bases). This specimen was CD8+ T cells sorted from PBMCs, taken 15 days after the yellow fever booster vaccination. The CDR3 loop reads CASSQEWQGLITSTDTQYF. DNA of the CDR3: TGCGCCAGCAGCCAAGAATGGCAGGGCCTGATTACTAGCACAGATACGCAGTATTTT.